The T cell receptor (beta chain) under discussion was sequenced for a study of shared clonotypes between healthy human individuals (dated by TCRdb to between 2020 and 2021). Study-level background: Three men and two women, aged 18 to 49 years, made up the cohort. The study deeply sequenced blood TCR repertoires of about five healthy adults to estimate repertoire size and the extent of clonotype sharing between individuals. Per donor, three plates each were used for CD4 naive and CD4 memory, two for CD8 naive, and one for CD8 memory. Between about 0.8 and 8.9 billion PBMCs per donor were obtained by leukapheresis. To increase sequencing depth and limit assay-specific biases, different laboratories used diverse techniques to prepare libraries and sequence TCR repertoires. Overall results and qualifications from the work: Sampling was restricted to blood, and TCR repertoires in tissue are likely to differ from TCR repertoires in blood. Larger estimated clonotype richness was generally found for naive subsets than for memory subsets. Even with the large sequencing depth, rarefaction of the sorted-subset datasets indicated that sequencing was incomplete. Clonotypes shared by all four sorted-subset donors showed higher generation probabilities than non-shared clonotypes. Across four donors, roughly 5% of naive CD4, approximately 4% of naive CD8, 2.3% of memory CD4, and approximately 0.42% of memory CD8 clonotypes were shared. Based on pairwise subsampling, the degree of clonotype sharing among donors was expected to be affected by sequencing depth. Because the study included only a small number of donors, the genetic and exposure-history diversity represented was limited.

Comment on this clone: Its antigen remains undetermined. Base-call qualities are not available, and no considerably larger clone is one nucleotide away.

Healthy HIV-negative adults with no recently reported acute infections or vaccinations were included as donors. Every donor was a Caucasian adult living in Nashville, Tennessee, USA. CD4+ T cells were enriched by magnetic negative selection; naive cells were then positively selected on CD45RA, and the negative fraction formed the memory subset. Blood was collected by leukapheresis, and PBMCs were isolated by Ficoll-Histopaque density gradient centrifugation and then cryopreserved in liquid nitrogen vapor phase. Analytical flow cytometry was used to check the purity and quantity of every magnetically sorted T cell population. Genomic DNA was isolated from each sorted fraction and quantified by UV absorbance on a Nanodrop 2000c. Using the deep immunoSEQ assay, TCR CDR3 regions were amplified from genomic DNA by multiplex PCR. Extracted genomic DNA from each cell subset was spread evenly across all wells of several immunoSEQ 96-well plates, with each plate serving as a replicate. For sorted subsets, each replicate PCR was loaded with about 200 ng genomic DNA, equivalent to about 30,000 T cell genomes. Purified libraries were quantified with a Qubit 3.0 fluorometer, sized on a Bioanalyzer 2100, and re-quantified with the KAPA Library Quantification kit. Every immunoSEQ 96-well plate was sequenced on a separate single-read 150-cycle Illumina NextSeq 550 flow cell. The original pipeline was this. The immunoSEQ output contained only junctional sequences without quality scores, so filtering could not match that applied to full-length reads. To assign V/J genes and CDR3, sequences were annotated using PyIR, a Python wrapper for IgBLAST v1.9, with IMGT germline references. Any read was removed if the V/J assignment was weak (E-value above 1e-6), the CDR3 was missing, or the read contained stop codons, out-of-frame junctions, or ambiguous translated residues. A V3J clonotype was defined by an identical inferred V gene, J gene, and CDR3 amino acid sequence. Percentage overlap between repertoires was calculated by dividing the number of shared unique clonotypes by the size of the smaller repertoire. Three approaches were used to assess repertoire richness: RTK rarefaction, the Chao1 estimator, and Recon v2.1 estimates of unobserved clonotypes. For all TCRbeta clonotypes obtained by the gDNA method from a handful of donors, generation probabilities were computed with OLGA. The clones in this table, taken by TCRdb from immuneACCESS, are in-frame only. Not every clone is retained; where verified, under half of the shortfall comes from an unresolved V gene, and the cause of the rest is unknown. V and J calls and clone size are copied from that table; D and trimming were computed from the DNA. This sample holds about 1.1 million clones; roughly 80% were observed only once. Clones ranked in the top ten supply about 0.94% of the sample.

Taken from the germline V gene, the CDR1 and CDR2 loops are SGHTA and FQGTGA. V is clipped by 5 bases and J by 6 bases, and the sequence between their germline boundaries is 10 bases long. The CDR3, from cysteine to phenylalanine, totals 13 residues. The only DNA kept is the CDR3, 39 bases in frame from the first base. The sequence was collected from a man between 18 and 35 years old in good health. Some clones in this sample may be carry-over from other donors' samples. This chain joins TRBV7-3 to TRBJ2-2; no D gene call is confident. Input material: memory CD4+ T cells from PBMCs. The cell subset or site label on this specimen signifies: CD45RA-negative fraction. The CDR3 reads CASSRSSAGELFF. In nucleotide form, the sequence is TGTGCCAGCAGCCGCTCGAGCGCCGGGGAGCTGTTTTTT.